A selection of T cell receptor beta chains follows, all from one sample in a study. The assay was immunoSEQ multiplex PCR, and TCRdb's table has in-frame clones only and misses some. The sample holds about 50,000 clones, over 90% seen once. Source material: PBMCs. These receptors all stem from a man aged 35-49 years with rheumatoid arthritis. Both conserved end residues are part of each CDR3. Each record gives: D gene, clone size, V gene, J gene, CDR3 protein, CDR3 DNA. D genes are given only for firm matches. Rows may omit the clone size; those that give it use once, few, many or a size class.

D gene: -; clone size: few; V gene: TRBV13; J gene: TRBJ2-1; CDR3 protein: CASSLEGGSSYNEQFF; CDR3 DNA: TGTGCCAGCAGCTTAGAGGGCGGAAGCTCCTACAATGAGCAGTTCTTC
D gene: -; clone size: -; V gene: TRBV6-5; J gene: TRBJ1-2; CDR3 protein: CASSKSRGDGYTF; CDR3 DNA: TGTGCCAGCTCGAAGTCCAGGGGCGATGGCTACACCTTC
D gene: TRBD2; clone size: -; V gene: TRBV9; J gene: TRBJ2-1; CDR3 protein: CASSALLLADYNEQFF; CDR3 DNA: TGTGCCAGCAGCGCCCTTCTCCTAGCGGACTACAATGAGCAGTTCTTC
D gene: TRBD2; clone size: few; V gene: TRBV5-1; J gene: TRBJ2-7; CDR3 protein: CASSLELAETYEQYF; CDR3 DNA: TGCGCCAGCAGCTTGGAACTAGCGGAAACCTACGAGCAGTACTTC
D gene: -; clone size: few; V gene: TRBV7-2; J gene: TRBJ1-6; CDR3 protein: CASSSTNWDNSPLHF; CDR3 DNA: TGTGCCAGCAGCTCCACAAACTGGGATAATTCACCCCTCCACTTT
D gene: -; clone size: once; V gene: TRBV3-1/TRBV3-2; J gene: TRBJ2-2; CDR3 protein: CASSPNRVGTGELFF; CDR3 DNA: TGTGCCAGCAGCCCAAACAGGGTCGGCACCGGGGAGCTGTTTTTT
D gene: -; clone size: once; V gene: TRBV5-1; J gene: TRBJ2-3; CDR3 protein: CASGTPRGTQYF; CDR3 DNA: TGCGCCAGCGGGACCCCCCGAGGTACGCAGTATTTT
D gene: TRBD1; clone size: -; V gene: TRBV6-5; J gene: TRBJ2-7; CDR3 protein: CASRPYRGSVHEQYF; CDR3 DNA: TGTGCCAGCAGGCCTTACAGGGGCTCGGTCCACGAGCAGTACTTC
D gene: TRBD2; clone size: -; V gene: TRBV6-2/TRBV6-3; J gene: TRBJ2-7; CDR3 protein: CASSFSGRESEQYF; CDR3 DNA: TGTGCCAGCAGTTTTAGCGGGAGAGAAAGCGAGCAGTACTTC
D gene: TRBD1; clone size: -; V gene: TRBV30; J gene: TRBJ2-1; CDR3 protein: CAGRDRAYNEQFF; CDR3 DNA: TGTGCCGGCCGGGACAGGGCCTACAATGAGCAGTTCTTC
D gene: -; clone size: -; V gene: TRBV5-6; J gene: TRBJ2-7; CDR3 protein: CASSLSWGRVYEQYF; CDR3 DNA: TGTGCCAGCAGCTTAAGTTGGGGTAGGGTCTACGAGCAGTACTTC
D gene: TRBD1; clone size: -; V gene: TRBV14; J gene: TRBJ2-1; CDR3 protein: CASSQGPGTGSNEQFF; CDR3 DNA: TGTGCCAGCAGCCAAGGGCCCGGGACAGGGAGCAATGAGCAGTTCTTC
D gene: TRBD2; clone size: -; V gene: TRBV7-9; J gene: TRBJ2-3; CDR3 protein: CASSPTSGSTDTQYF; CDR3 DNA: TGTGCCAGCAGCCCGACTAGCGGGAGCACAGATACGCAGTATTTT
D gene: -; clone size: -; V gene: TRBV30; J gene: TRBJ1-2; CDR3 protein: CAWSAVYGYTF; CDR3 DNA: TGTGCCTGGAGTGCTGTCTATGGCTACACCTTC
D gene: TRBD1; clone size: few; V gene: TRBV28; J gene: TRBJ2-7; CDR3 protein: CASSFGTVSYEQYF; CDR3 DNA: TGTGCCAGCAGTTTCGGGACAGTTTCCTACGAGCAGTACTTC
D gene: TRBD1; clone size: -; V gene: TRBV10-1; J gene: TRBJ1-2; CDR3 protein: CASSESGPLGGGFGYTF; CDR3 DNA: TGCGCCAGCAGTGAGTCGGGCCCGTTGGGAGGGGGCTTTGGCTACACCTTC
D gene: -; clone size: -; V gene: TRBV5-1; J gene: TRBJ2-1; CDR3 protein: CASSEGRIDEQFF; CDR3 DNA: TGCGCCAGCAGCGAGGGACGGATCGATGAGCAGTTCTTC
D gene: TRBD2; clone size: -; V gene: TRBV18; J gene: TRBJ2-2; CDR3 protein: CASSPPTSGEGSGELFF; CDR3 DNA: TGTGCCAGCTCACCCCCTACTAGCGGGGAAGGATCCGGGGAGCTGTTTTTT
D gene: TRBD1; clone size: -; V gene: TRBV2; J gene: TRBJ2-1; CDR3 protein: CASSKDRGYNEQFF; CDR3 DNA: TGTGCCAGCAGTAAGGACAGGGGATACAATGAGCAGTTCTTC